The 32 T cell receptor beta chains listed next were all sequenced from one sample in a study of T cells after posttransplantation cyclophosphamide. Generated by immunoSEQ multiplex PCR, the TCRdb table keeps only in-frame clones and is missing some. Of 2,000 or so clones listed, 65% to 85% are singletons. The sequencing sample was made of CD8+ T cells sorted from bone marrow. The receptors were gathered from a woman aged 45-65 years in good health and a related stem cell transplant donor.

This clone was found a few times. The chain combines TRBV5-6 with TRBJ1-2, with 8 bases fitting TRBD1. This CDR3 region has 15 residues. The V and J ends lost 4 bases and 2 bases, in that order; junction bases with no gene match: 7. Germline V CDR1 and CDR2: SGHDT, YYEEEE. DNA of the CDR3: TGTGCCAGCAGCGCGGACAGGGAAGTCAACTATGGCTACACCTTC. This codes for CASSADREVNYGYTF.

The J gene is TRBJ2-7, the V gene TRBV6-5, with a weak D call TRBD1 (7 bases). The germline V gene encodes CDR1 MNHEY and CDR2 SVGAGI. The CDR3 has 15 amino acids. V dropped 2 bases and J dropped 7 bases, with 18 bases sitting between them. The chain's CDR3 is CASSYTAGQPGEQYF. The CDR3, as DNA: TGTGCCAGCAGTTACACGGCGGGACAGCCAGGAGAGCAGTACTTC.

The genes are TRBV27 and TRBJ2-7, with D unclear. Trimming removed 4 bases from V and 2 bases from J, with 18 bases in between. Germline values: CDR1 MNHEY, CDR2 SMNVEV (reference sequence). CDR3 size: 16 residues. CDR3 in amino acids: CASSSEPPHPTYEQYF. In DNA, the CDR3 is TGTGCCAGCAGTTCCGAGCCCCCCCACCCTACCTACGAGCAGTACTTC.

The genes are TRBV7-6 and TRBJ2-7; a weak D match, TRBD1 (5 bases). Trimming cost V 1 base and J 3 bases, with 10 bases left between them. Germline CDR1 is SGHVS and CDR2 is FNYEAQ. The CDR3 loop spans 14 amino acids. CDR3 in DNA: TGTGCCAGCAGCTTAGGACAGTTTTACTACGAGCAGTACTTC. The encoded protein is CASSLGQFYYEQYF.

The genes are TRBV11-2 and TRBJ2-1, with 13 bases lining up with TRBD2. CDR3 size: 16 residues. The V gene's germline CDR1 is SGHAT and CDR2 FQNNGV. V lost 5 bases to trimming and J lost 7 bases; unmatched junction nucleotides: 8. This CDR3 reads CASSPRTSGGGNEQFF. Here the CDR3 DNA reads TGTGCCAGCAGCCCGAGGACTAGCGGGGGAGGGAATGAGCAGTTCTTC.

The rearrangement uses TRBV21-1 and TRBJ2-4; TRBD1, the table's D call, was not compared with the DNA. TRBV21-1 is a documented pseudogene. This CDR3 comprises 21 residues. The CDR3 reads CASSKAPRQGAGNVVKNIQYF. CDR3 DNA sequence: TGTGCCAGCAGCAAAGCTCCGCGACAGGGAGCCGGGAATGTGGTCAAAAACATTCAGTACTTC.

This rearrangement joins TRBV19 to TRBJ1-4; TRBD1 aligns across 8 bases. This CDR3 region has 18 residues. Germline V CDR1 and CDR2: LNHDA, SQIVND (reference sequence). V was clipped by 5 bases and J by 0 bases; unmatched bases: 11. The CDR3: CASSPRTGIGATNEKLFF. The CDR3 DNA reads TGTGCCAGTAGTCCCCGGACAGGGATAGGCGCAACTAATGAAAAACTGTTTTTT.

The chain is built from TRBV28 and TRBJ1-1, with 7 positions matching TRBD1. Germline CDR1 and CDR2: MDHEN and SYDVKM. The CDR3 runs 14 residues. V shed 6 bases and J 1 base; nucleotides not matched to a gene: 5. CDR3 DNA sequence: TGTGCCAGCAGGCCTACAGGGGCGAACACTGAAGCTTTCTTT. It codes for CASRPTGANTEAFF.

This clone was seen just once. The rearrangement uses TRBV5-6 and TRBJ2-7, with D possibly TRBD1 on 8 matching bases. This CDR3 spans 14 amino acids. Germline V gene data show CDR1 as SGHDT and CDR2 as YYEEEE. Trimming shortened V by 0 bases and J by 3 bases, and 10 bases separated the two germline ends. DNA of the CDR3: TGTGCCAGCAGCTTGGACAGGGGGGGCTACGAGCAGTACTTC. Protein: CASSLDRGGYEQYF.

This clone occurred a few times. The chain carries TRBV6-5 and TRBJ2-7; D unresolved. Trimming stripped 8 bases from V and 3 bases from J, with 14 bases between. CDR1 and CDR2 (germline): MNHEY, SVGAGI. The length of the CDR3 is 13 residues. DNA of the CDR3: TGTGCCAGCTCTTATGCGGAACACTACGAGCAGTACTTC. This gives the protein CASSYAEHYEQYF.

This clone has more than one count but fewer than ten. The chain has TRBV6-5 and TRBJ1-1, with no clear D. The CDR3 is made up of 14 amino acids. Trimming shortened V by 6 bases and J by 5 bases, and 16 bases separated the two germline ends. In germline, CDR1 is MNHEY, CDR2 SVGAGI. CDR3 in DNA: TGTGCCAGCAGCCGAGCCATGGGAGGAACTGAAGCTTTCTTT. Translation: CASSRAMGGTEAFF.

The rearrangement joins TRBV9 to TRBJ2-5; D might be TRBD1 (5 bases). This CDR3 is 15 amino acids long. Germline CDR1 SGDLS, CDR2 YYNGEE. V lost 3 bases, J lost 5 bases, and 17 bases lay in between. DNA for the CDR3: TGTGCCAGCAGCGCCGACGCAGGGAAGGTTGAGACCCAGTACTTC. Protein product: CASSADAGKVETQYF.

The V gene is TRBV7-2, the J gene TRBJ2-5; 11 nucleotides align to TRBD2. Trimming cost V 3 bases and J 0 bases; bases outside gene matches: 3. Germline-derived CDR1 and CDR2 are SGHTA and FQGNSA. CDR3 length equals 16 residues. The CDR3: CASSFRLAGYQETQYF. In DNA form, the CDR3 reads TGTGCCAGCAGCTTTCGACTAGCGGGGTACCAAGAGACCCAGTACTTC.

This chain connects TRBV5-6 to TRBJ1-2; D is ambiguous. Germline assignment: CDR1 SGHDT and CDR2 YYEEEE. This CDR3 has 14 amino acids. V gave up 1 base and J gave up 8 bases, with 15 bases separating them. The CDR3 sequence: CASSLNSLGGGYTF. CDR3 nucleotide sequence: TGTGCCAGCAGCTTGAACAGCTTAGGAGGGGGCTACACCTTC.

The chain employs TRBV7-9 and TRBJ1-2, with TRBD1 identical over 7 bases. The CDR3 loop spans 15 amino acids. Losses at the gene ends were 5 bases for V and 8 bases for J; bases not matched to a gene: 14. Germline CDR1 and CDR2: SEHNR and FQNEAQ (reference sequence). The CDR3 DNA is TGTGCCAGCAGCCCCGGACAGGCGGCGTCGGACGGCTACACCTTC. The encoded protein is CASSPGQAASDGYTF.

This clone was recorded once. Other DNA sequences from this sample encode an identical CDR3 as well. V usage is TRBV9 and J usage is TRBJ2-3; no clear D. Germline loops: CDR1 SGDLS, CDR2 YYNGEE. V was cut by 4 bases and J by 5 bases, with 11 bases left in between. The CDR3 spans 13 residues. The CDR3 region has the DNA TGTGCCAGCAGCCCCCCCCTCGGAGATACGCAGTATTTT. It codes for CASSPPLGDTQYF.

V is TRBV7-9 and J is TRBJ2-7; TRBD2 agrees at 12 bases. The V gene's germline CDR1 is SEHNR and CDR2 FQNEAQ (reference sequence). V dropped 5 bases and J dropped 2; count of bases not matched to a gene: 7. The CDR3 extends over 16 amino acids. CDR3 coding DNA: TGTGCCAGCAGCCCCCGGACTAGCGGGATAACCTACGAGCAGTACTTC. As protein: CASSPRTSGITYEQYF.

The chain combines TRBV4-1 with TRBJ2-3, with TRBD2 as a possible D gene (5 bases). V was cut by 3 bases and J by 2 bases, with 15 bases left in between. Germline V lookup: CDR1 MGHRA, CDR2 YSYEKL. The CDR3 extends over 16 amino acids. The CDR3 region is CASSHSPGSTTDTQYF. The CDR3, as DNA: TGCGCCAGCAGCCATTCCCCGGGGTCAACCACAGATACGCAGTATTTT.

V usage is TRBV5-6 and J usage is TRBJ1-1; no firm D call. The V end was cut by 2 bases, the J end by 0 bases, with 8 bases between. CDR1 SGHDT and CDR2 YYEEEE come from the germline V gene. The CDR3 covers 14 residues. The chain's CDR3 is CASSFGHLNTEAFF. The CDR3 DNA sequence: TGTGCCAGCAGCTTCGGTCATTTGAACACTGAAGCTTTCTTT. Looking up the rest from reference TRBV5-6 and TRBJ1-1 gives the full variable domain: DAGVTQSPTHLIKTRGQQVTLRCSPKSGHDTVSWYQQALGQGPQFIFQYYEEEERQRGNFPDRFSGHQFPNYSSELNVNALLLGDSALYLCASSFGHLNTEAFFGQGTRLTVV.

This chain uses TRBV25-1 with TRBJ2-1, with D unclear. V lost 3 bases and J 2 bases, leaving 8 bases between the germline ends. CDR3 size: 14 residues. The germline V gene has CDR1 MGHDK and CDR2 SYGVNS. The CDR3, as DNA: TGTGCCAGCAGTGACGGTACCACCTACAATGAGCAGTTCTTC. It is translated as CASSDGTTYNEQFF.

This chain uses TRBV6-5 with TRBJ1-2, with D hard to call. With 5 bases removed from V and 5 bases from J, the gap between germline ends came to 9 bases. The length of the CDR3 is 12 residues. Germline assignment: CDR1 MNHEY and CDR2 SVGAGI. CDR3: CASSPGGYGYTF. The CDR3 DNA is TGTGCCAGCAGTCCGGGCGGGTATGGCTACACCTTC.

The chain combines TRBV10-1 with TRBJ2-2; D might be TRBD1 (5 bases). V gave up 2 bases and J gave up 5 bases, with 15 bases separating them. The CDR3 length is 16 residues. CDR1 and CDR2 (germline): WNHNN, SYGVQD (reference sequence). The CDR3 loop reads CASSEGSHRLTGELFF. For the CDR3, the DNA is TGCGCCAGCAGTGAGGGCTCCCACAGGTTAACCGGGGAGCTGTTTTTT.

This clone was counted between two and nine times. The chain uses TRBV5-1 and TRBJ1-2; TRBD1 agrees at 7 bases. From germline, CDR1 is SGHRS and CDR2 YFSETQ. There are 17 residues in the CDR3. V was pared by 0 bases and J by 6 bases, with 14 bases of the junction left unmatched. Here the CDR3 DNA reads TGCGCCAGCAGCTTGGGGACAGGTTCTATCCGTATCGATGGCTACACCTTC. This gives the protein CASSLGTGSIRIDGYTF.

The chain recombines TRBV29-1 with TRBJ1-1, with 9 bases that match TRBD1. The CDR3 has 15 amino acids. Germline loops: CDR1 SQVTM, CDR2 ANQGSEA. V lost 2 bases to trimming and J lost 5 bases; unmatched junction nucleotides: 9. The CDR3 is CSVEPRTGVRTEAFF. CDR3 nucleotide sequence: TGCAGCGTTGAACCTAGGACAGGGGTAAGGACTGAAGCTTTCTTT. The variable domain in full, completed from reference TRBV29-1 and TRBJ1-1, reads SAVISQKPSRDICQRGTSLTIQCQVDSQVTMMFWYRQQPGQSLTLIATANQGSEATYESGFVIDKFPISRPNLTFSTLTVSNMSPEDSSIYLCSVEPRTGVRTEAFFGQGTRLTVV.

A single count supports this clone. This chain links TRBV30 with TRBJ2-7; a weak D match, TRBD1 (6 bases). The CDR3 consists of 13 residues. Trimming removed 5 bases from V and 2 bases from J, with 13 bases in between. CDR1 is GTSNPN, CDR2 SVGIG, per germline (reference sequence). Here the CDR3 reads CAWSLGQTYEQYF. The CDR3 DNA is TGTGCCTGGTCCCTTGGACAGACCTACGAGCAGTACTTC.

In the case of this clone: Its ends do not fully match the called genes, so a read error is possible. The chain joins TRBV11-2 to TRBJ2-2, with 7 bases fitting TRBD1. There are 17 residues in the CDR3. Germline V gene lookup returns CDR1 SGHAT and CDR2 FQNNGV. The CDR3 sequence: CASSSKTQGDGHRGAVF. CDR3 nucleotides: TGTGCCAGCAGTAGCAAAACCCAGGGGGACGGACACCGGGGAGCTGTTTTT.

The chain is built from TRBV9 and TRBJ1-5; tentatively, D is TRBD1 (6 bases). V lost 0 bases to trimming and J lost 2 bases, with 9 bases between them. CDR1 is SGDLS, CDR2 YYNGEE, per germline. The CDR3 covers 15 residues. The CDR3 loop is CASSVGGLGNQPQHF. CDR3 nucleotides: TGTGCCAGCAGCGTAGGGGGGCTGGGCAATCAGCCCCAGCATTTT.

V is TRBV5-1 and J is TRBJ1-3; no firm D call. Gene TRBJ2-2 matches the end of the DNA better, so the J call may be wrong. Germline V CDR1 and CDR2: SGHRS, YFSETQ. CDR3 length: 15 amino acids. The chain's CDR3 is CASSVAEPITGELFF. CDR3 coding DNA: TGCGCCAGCAGCGTCGCAGAACCGATAACCGGGGAGCTGTTTTTT.

The chain is built from TRBV10-2 and TRBJ2-1, with 9 nucleotides matching TRBD1. Germline loops: CDR1 WSHSY, CDR2 SAAADI. The trim removed 8 bases at V and 4 bases at J, leaving 9 bases unmatched. The CDR3 runs 15 residues. CDR3 region: CASWIRQGGYNEQFF. DNA for the CDR3: TGCGCCAGCTGGATTCGACAGGGGGGGTACAATGAGCAGTTCTTC.

This clone was observed a single time. The chain combines TRBV28 with TRBJ2-7, with 14 positions matching TRBD2. From germline, CDR1 is MDHEN and CDR2 SYDVKM. V gave up 3 bases and J gave up 7 bases; unmatched junction bases: 11. The CDR3 contains 17 residues. The DNA of the CDR3 is TGTGCCAGCAGTTTCCGTCCCGGGACTAGCGGGAGTTATGAGCAGTACTTC. Protein sequence: CASSFRPGTSGSYEQYF.

This clone is a singleton in its sample. The genes are TRBV27 and TRBJ2-7; no clear D gene. The CDR3 has 15 residues. The germline V gene encodes CDR1 MNHEY and CDR2 SMNVEV (reference sequence). The germline V and J ends were trimmed by 6 bases and 0 bases, with 15 bases remaining between them. CDR3 sequence (DNA): TGTGCCAGCAGGCCCCGTTTATCTAACTCCTACGAGCAGTACTTC. Its protein is CASRPRLSNSYEQYF.

V usage is TRBV4-1 and J usage is TRBJ2-2; unclear D gene. Germline CDR1 is MGHRA and CDR2 is YSYEKL. CDR3 length equals 14 residues. V was pared by 0 bases and J by 6 bases, with 8 bases between. This CDR3 is CASSQEARSGELFF. The CDR3, as DNA: TGCGCCAGCAGCCAAGAAGCTCGGTCCGGGGAGCTGTTTTTT.